This passage covers 3 T cell receptor beta chains from one sample sequenced in a study of CD8 T cells in Susac syndrome. Random hexamers were used to reverse transcribe 0.5 to 1 ug of RNA. Via MiXCR, TCRdb re-called the immunoSEQ multiplex PCR reads, giving one row per CDR3 protein. The sample has tens of thousands of distinct CDR3 sequences, roughly 95% seen once. Sequencing was carried out using CD8+ T cells from PBMCs. The origin of the receptors is a human donor with Susac syndrome.

The rearrangement links TRBV20-1 to TRBJ2-7, with 8 bases aligning to TRBD1. The CDR3 runs to 14 residues. Germline lookup yields CDR1 DFQATT and CDR2 SNEGSKA (reference sequence). V lost 6 bases, J lost 3 bases, and 10 bases stayed unmatched. The CDR3 bases are TGCAGTGCCCCCCCACCGGACAGGGTCTACGAGCAGTACTTC. This translates into CSAPPPDRVYEQYF.

V and J are TRBV20-1 and TRBJ1-6, with no clear D. V was trimmed by 2 bases and J by 3 bases, leaving 5 bases between them. Germline loops: CDR1 DFQATT, CDR2 SNEGSKA (reference sequence). The CDR3 contains 13 residues. The CDR3 region has the DNA TGCAGTGCTAGATCTCTCTATAATTCACCCCTCCACTTT. Translation gives CSARSLYNSPLHF.

The chain couples TRBV20-1 to TRBJ1-1, with 7 positions matching TRBD1. The germline gives CDR1 DFQATT, CDR2 SNEGSKA (reference sequence). Germline trimming cut 6 bases from V and 4 bases from J; bases unmatched to any gene: 8. The length of the CDR3 is 13 residues. The CDR3 sequence: CSAGGGWGTEAFF. The CDR3, as DNA: TGCAGTGCGGGAGGGGGCTGGGGCACTGAAGCTTTCTTT.